A selection of T cell receptor beta chains follows, all from one sample in a study of CD8+ T cells in alopecia areata. The assay was immunoSEQ multiplex PCR, and TCRdb's table has in-frame clones only and misses some. The profile shows about 140,000 clones, 55% of them singletons. Sequenced sample: CD4+ T cells sorted from blood. The receptors stem from a human donor in good health. CDR3s include the opening cysteine and the closing phenylalanine or tryptophan. The D gene is left open where the match is weak. Some rows mark clone size as missing; the rest say once, few, many or name a class of expanded clone.

few | TRBJ2-6 | TRBD1 | TRBV6-5 | TGTGCCAGCAGCTCGGGACAGTCTGGGGCCAACGTCCTGACTTTC | CASSSGQSGANVLTF
NA | TRBJ2-2 | TRBD2 | TRBV11-2 | TGTGCCAGCAGCTTAGTGCGTCTAGCGGGAGTCACCGGGGAGCTGTTTTTT | CASSLVRLAGVTGELFF
NA | TRBJ2-1 | TRBD2 | TRBV9 | TGTGCCAGCAGCGTAGGGACTAGCGGGTACAATGAGCAGTTCTTC | CASSVGTSGYNEQFF
NA | TRBJ1-5 | NA | TRBV23-1 | TGCGCCAGCAGTCATAGGGATAGCAATCAGCCCCAGCATTTT | CASSHRDSNQPQHF
NA | TRBJ2-7 | NA | TRBV6-5 | TGTGCCAGCAGCCGCTCCTCCTACGAGCAGTACTTC | CASSRSSYEQYF
NA | TRBJ2-3 | NA | TRBV10-2 | TGCGCCAGCAGCCCCAAAGATACGCAGTATTTT | CASSPKDTQYF
few | TRBJ1-1 | NA | TRBV6-5 | TGTGCCAGCAGTACCTCGACCCGCCAAGCTTTCTTT | CASSTSTRQAFF
NA | TRBJ2-1 | NA | TRBV5-1 | TGCGCCAGCAGCTTGGTGAGGAATGAGCAGTTCTTC | CASSLVRNEQFF
NA | TRBJ2-2 | NA | TRBV7-9 | TGTGCCAGCAGCCCAGGGACCACCACCGGGGAGCTGTTTTTT | CASSPGTTTGELFF
few | TRBJ1-1 | NA | TRBV5-1 | TGCGCCAGCAGCTTGGCTGGCCCGGCAGGGGAAGCTTTCTTT | CASSLAGPAGEAFF
NA | TRBJ2-1 | NA | TRBV27 | TGTGCCAGCAGTTTAAACCAGCGGCCTAACAATGAGCAGTTCTTC | CASSLNQRPNNEQFF
NA | TRBJ2-1 | NA | TRBV2 | TGTGCCAGCACCGGGTGGCGGGACATGCGCGAGCAGTTCTTC | CASTGWRDMREQFF
few | TRBJ1-5 | NA | TRBV7-8 | TGTGCCAGCAGCTCACTTGGGGAAGGGGGTCAGCCCCAGCATTTT | CASSSLGEGGQPQHF
few | TRBJ1-1 | NA | TRBV30 | TGTGCCTGGAGTGTCCTCCTGTGGGCTGAAGCTTTCTTT | CAWSVLLWAEAFF
NA | TRBJ2-5 | NA | TRBV29-1 | TGCAGCGTGGGTCGGACAGCTCTCCAAGAGACCCAGTACTTC | CSVGRTALQETQYF
few | TRBJ2-2 | NA | TRBV29-1 | TGCAGCGTTGGGGACACCGGGGAGCTGTTTTTT | CSVGDTGELFF
NA | TRBJ1-2 | NA | TRBV10-3 | TGTGCCATCAGTGATGACGGGAAGTATGGCTACACCTTC | CAISDDGKYGYTF
NA | TRBJ2-1 | TRBD2 | TRBV5-4 | TGTGCCAGCAGCTTGGCCGGTAATAGCGGGACTTACAATGAGCAGTTCTTC | CASSLAGNSGTYNEQFF
NA | TRBJ2-1 | NA | TRBV11-2 | TGTGCCAGCAGCTTAAACGAGGCCGTCTCTACGGAGCAGTTCTTC | CASSLNEAVSTEQFF
NA | TRBJ2-7 | NA | TRBV6-5 | TGTGCCAGCAGTTACCAGGGCCACGAGCAGTACTTC | CASSYQGHEQYF
NA | TRBJ2-1 | TRBD2 | TRBV30 | TGTGCCTGGAGTAGACTAGCGGGGAGGGTTTACAATGAGCAGTTCTTC | CAWSRLAGRVYNEQFF
NA | TRBJ1-5 | NA | TRBV6-5 | TGTGCCAGCAGTTACAGGAACGGCAATCAGCCCCAGCATTTT | CASSYRNGNQPQHF
NA | TRBJ1-1 | NA | TRBV18 | TGTGCCAGCTCACCAAGATTGAACACTGAAGCTTTCTTT | CASSPRLNTEAFF
NA | TRBJ2-5 | NA | TRBV6-6 | TGTGCCAGCAGCCCAGGGAGCCGGGAGACCCAGTACTTC | CASSPGSRETQYF
NA | TRBJ2-7 | NA | TRBV28 | TGTGCCAGCAGTGGATCCCCGACACTCGAGCAGTACTTC | CASSGSPTLEQYF
NA | TRBJ2-3 | TRBD2 | TRBV29-1 | TGCAGCGTTGAAGCGGGAGGCGCCGATACGCAGTATTTT | CSVEAGGADTQYF
few | TRBJ2-7 | TRBD1 | TRBV2 | TGTGCCAGCAGAGTAAGGGACAGGTCTTACGAGCAGTACTTC | CASRVRDRSYEQYF
NA | TRBJ1-1 | NA | TRBV5-1 | TGCGCCAGCAGCTTGGTGGACACGGTTGGGGCTTTCTTT | CASSLVDTVGAFF
NA | TRBJ2-1 | TRBD2 | TRBV5-6 | TGTGCCAGTCTGCTAGGCGCGGGAGGGCCGAACTATGAGCAGTTCTTC | CASLLGAGGPNYEQFF
NA | TRBJ1-2 | TRBD1 | TRBV5-4 | TGTGCCAGCAGCTTGGGAGGTCGTGGACAGGGGGAGTATGGCTACACCTTC | CASSLGGRGQGEYGYTF
few | TRBJ2-4 | NA | TRBV5-1 | TGCGCCAGCAGCTTGGCGCAAGGGGAAGCGGTCATTCAGTACTTC | CASSLAQGEAVIQYF
NA | TRBJ1-1 | NA | TRBV5-1 | TGCGCCAGCAGCCTCAGGGTGGGGGGCAGAGAAGCTTTCTTT | CASSLRVGGREAFF
NA | TRBJ2-3 | NA | TRBV30 | TGTGCCTGGAACATTGTGACAGATACGCAGTATTTT | CAWNIVTDTQYF
few | TRBJ2-7 | TRBD1 | TRBV7-2 | TGTGCCAGCAGCTTGGCAGGGGGCCCCTACGAGCAGTACTTC | CASSLAGGPYEQYF
NA | TRBJ1-1 | TRBD1 | TRBV29-1 | TGCAGCGGCGGGACAGGGGCGTGGACTGAAGCTTTCTTT | CSGGTGAWTEAFF
NA | TRBJ2-1 | NA | TRBV20-1 | TGCAGTGCTAAACGGAACAATGAGCAGTTCTTC | CSAKRNNEQFF
NA | TRBJ2-7 | NA | TRBV29-1 | TGCAGCGTTGGTAGGAGCTCCTACGAGCAGTACTTC | CSVGRSSYEQYF
NA | TRBJ1-4 | NA | TRBV6-5 | TGTGCCAGCAGTTTGGGTGGGTTGAGTGAAAAACTGTTTTTT | CASSLGGLSEKLFF
NA | TRBJ2-3 | NA | TRBV7-2 | TGTGCCATGACACAGAATTGGGCTAGCACAGATACGCAGTATTTT | CAMTQNWASTDTQYF
NA | TRBJ2-5 | NA | TRBV27 | TGTGCCAGCAGTCTACGGATCCAAGAGACCCAGTACTTC | CASSLRIQETQYF
NA | TRBJ1-2 | TRBD1 | TRBV29-1 | TGCAGCGCCGGGACAGGGCGAGGCTACACCTTC | CSAGTGRGYTF
NA | TRBJ2-5 | NA | TRBV29-1 | TGCAGCGTTTCTCATAGACTGGTACAAGAGACCCAGTACTTC | CSVSHRLVQETQYF
NA | TRBJ1-2 | NA | TRBV10-3 | TGTGCCATCAGTGAGTCATCAGGGTCGGATGGCTACACCTTC | CAISESSGSDGYTF
few | TRBJ2-1 | NA | TRBV30 | TGTGCCTGGAGACAGTACAATGAGCAGTTCTTC | CAWRQYNEQFF
NA | TRBJ2-5 | TRBD1 | TRBV2 | TGTGCCAGCAGGACAGGGGCAGAGACCCAGTACTTC | CASRTGAETQYF
once | TRBJ2-3 | TRBD2 | TRBV15 | TGTGCCACCAGCAGAGAGGCGGGAGGAGGATATACGCAGTATTTT | CATSREAGGGYTQYF
NA | TRBJ2-1 | NA | TRBV4-1 | TGCGCCAGCAGCTTTGGACTCAATGAGCAGTTCTTC | CASSFGLNEQFF
NA | TRBJ2-7 | TRBD2 | TRBV5-1 | TGCGCCAGCAGGGATCCCCGGACTAGCGGGAGCTCCTACGAGCAGTACTTC | CASRDPRTSGSSYEQYF
NA | TRBJ1-1 | NA | TRBV30 | TGTGCCTGGAGTGTACAAAAGGGAGGGTCTGAAGCTTTCTTT | CAWSVQKGGSEAFF
NA | TRBJ2-1 | NA | TRBV28 | TGTGCCAGCAGTCTCCTTTGGAGCTCCTACAATGAGCAGTTCTTC | CASSLLWSSYNEQFF
few | TRBJ2-1 | TRBD2 | TRBV6-6 | TGTGCCAGCAGCCGAAGCGGGAACGTCGATGAGCAGTTCTTC | CASSRSGNVDEQFF